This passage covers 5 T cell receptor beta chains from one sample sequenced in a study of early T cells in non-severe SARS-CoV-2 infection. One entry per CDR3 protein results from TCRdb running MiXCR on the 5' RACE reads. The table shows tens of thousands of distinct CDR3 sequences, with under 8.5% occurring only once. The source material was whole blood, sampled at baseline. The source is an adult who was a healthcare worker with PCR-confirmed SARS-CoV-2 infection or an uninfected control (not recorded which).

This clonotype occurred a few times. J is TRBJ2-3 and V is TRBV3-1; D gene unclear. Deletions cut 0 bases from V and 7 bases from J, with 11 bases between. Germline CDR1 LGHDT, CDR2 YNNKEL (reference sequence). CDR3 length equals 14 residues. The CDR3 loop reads CASSQESNPYTQYF. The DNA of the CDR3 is TGTGCCAGCAGCCAAGAATCGAATCCTTATACGCAGTATTTT.

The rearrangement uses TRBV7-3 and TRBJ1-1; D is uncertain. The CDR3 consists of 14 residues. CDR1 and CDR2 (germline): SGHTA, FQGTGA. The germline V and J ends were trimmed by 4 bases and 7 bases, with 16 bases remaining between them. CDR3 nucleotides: TGTGCCAGCAGCTACGGTAGGGAGGTGAATGAAGCTTTCTTT. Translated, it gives CASSYGREVNEAFF.

CDR3 in amino acids: CASAAYEQYF. Here the CDR3 DNA reads TGTGCCAGCGCCGCCTACGAGCAGTACTTC. The rearrangement joins TRBV28 to TRBJ2-7; no clear D gene. V was trimmed by 8 bases and J by 2 bases, leaving 4 bases between them. CDR1 MDHEN and CDR2 SYDVKM come from the germline V gene. This CDR3 region has 10 residues.

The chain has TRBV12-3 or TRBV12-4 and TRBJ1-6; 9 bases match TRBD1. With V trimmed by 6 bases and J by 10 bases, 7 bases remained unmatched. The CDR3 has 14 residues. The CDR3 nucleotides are TGTGCCAGCAGCGGAGGGACAGGGTTATCACCCCTCCACTTT. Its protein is CASSGGTGLSPLHF.

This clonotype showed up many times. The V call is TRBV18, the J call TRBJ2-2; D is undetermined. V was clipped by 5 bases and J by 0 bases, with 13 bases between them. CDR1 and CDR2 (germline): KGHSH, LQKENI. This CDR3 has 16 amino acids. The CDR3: CASSFLSPANTGELFF. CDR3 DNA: TGTGCCAGCTCATTTCTCAGCCCCGCGAACACCGGGGAGCTGTTTTTT.